This T cell receptor (beta chain) is from a study of cytomegalovirus exposure and HLA in healthy donors. Measured with immunoSEQ multiplex PCR; TCRdb has only the in-frame clones, and not every one. The sample records under 200,000 clones, roughly 89% being singletons. A word on this clone: Its antigen is undetermined.

Germline V gene lookup returns CDR1 MDHEN and CDR2 SYDVKM. The CDR3 totals 17 residues. V trimming: 2 bases; J trimming: 4 bases; junction bases outside the gene matches: 8. Study findings and constraints: In the 120 validation repertoires, 94% of cluster scores exceeded 0, per a later analysis. CMV antigen specificity of a few CMV-associated chains was confirmed in vitro.

This TCR derives from a young woman in good health and CMV-seropositive. The sequenced sample consisted of PBMCs. This sequence joins TRBV28 and TRBJ2-3, with 11 positions matching TRBD1. The CDR3 DNA reads TGTGCCAGCAGTTTAAGTTTAGGGACAGGGGGACCAGATACGCAGTATTTT. Translating gives CASSLSLGTGGPDTQYF.